Sequencing of this TCR beta chain was carried out in a study of vaccination effects on CD4 cells after COVID-19. Once cultured for nine to ten days, the cells underwent separation to obtain CD4+ T cells. Vaccination of participants consisted of two doses of either the BNT162b2 or mRNA-1273 vaccine. Here immunoSEQ multiplex PCR was the method, and the copy in TCRdb shows in-frame clones only, minus some. Among around 66,000 clones listed, around two thirds were seen once. This clone appeared once. Its specificity is unknown. The junction had 7 bases not matched to a gene; V was cut back by 4 bases and J by 0 bases. The CDR3 is made up of 17 amino acids. CDR1 is MNHNS, CDR2 SASEGT, per germline.

The material sequenced was CD4+ T cells from PBMCs cultured without peptide, taken after COVID-19 vaccination. This TCR came from a human donor who received a COVID-19 vaccine. This chain joins TRBV6-1 and TRBJ1-5; TRBD1 agrees at 9 bases. CDR3 loop: CASSGPQGAYSNQPQHF. DNA of the CDR3: TGTGCCAGCAGTGGCCCACAGGGGGCGTATAGCAATCAGCCCCAGCATTTT.